This is a list of T cell receptor beta chains from one sample in a study of blood T cell repertoires in COVID-19. Here immunoSEQ multiplex PCR was the method, and the copy in TCRdb shows in-frame clones only, minus some. Seen here are 200,000 to 300,000 clones, 80% to 85% observed once, and the top ten hold 3.4%. Input material: peripheral blood. These receptor sequences come from a woman between 18 and 29 years old with acute or convalescent COVID-19. Each CDR3 is given with its conserved first and last residue.

CDR3 | V
CASSLVSGLADSYNEQFF | TRBV7-2
CASSLFGSGRSDEQFF | TRBV7-2
CAEAVDRGLKGYTF | TRBV6-5
CASSEQGGETQYF | TRBV2
CASTSGFNEQFF | TRBV28
CASSPPGGYEQYF | TRBV18
CASSYLGSNYGYTF | TRBV6-5
CASRLWGLAAKSSYEQYF | TRBV19
CASSPTWGGRPGEQYF | TRBV4-3
CATSRDEIRQYTDTQYF | TRBV15
CASSAQGPETDTQYF | TRBV9
CASTWTSGRYEQYF | TRBV7-2
CSVVGLNNEQFF | TRBV29-1
CASRPWAQNTEAFF | TRBV28
CASQTGGWNTEAFF | TRBV19
CASSKTGSTNEKLFF | TRBV2
CASSPRTSGRRETQYF | TRBV11-1
CASIFSSYEQYF | TRBV6-5
CASSDNRGWRPQHF | TRBV28
CASSQDRERLFF | TRBV19
CASSPLEGHYGYTF | TRBV18
CASSPTGGVSITHYNEQFF | TRBV4-3
CASSLGGIYEQYF | TRBV12-3/TRBV12-4
CACPRERQVNSPLHF | TRBV21-1
CASTLGYETQYF | TRBV5-1
CAIGLAGVNEQFF | TRBV10-3
CASSLGQGEETQYF | TRBV11-3
CAWRGTGGRTEAFF | TRBV30
CASSFEGRGAFF | TRBV12-3/TRBV12-4
CASSYPSGRDQPQHF | TRBV6-2/TRBV6-3
CASMEGTHEKLFF | TRBV19